Listed below are T cell receptor beta chains from one sample, sequenced in a study of T cells in tumors after PD-1 blockade. TCRdb keeps only in-frame clones here, not all; method: immunoSEQ multiplex PCR. Here the sample spans some 66,000 clones, about 74% being singletons. The sample consisted of PBMCs, taken after anti-PD-1 treatment. The receptors were gathered from a human donor with basal cell carcinoma. Both conserved end residues are part of each CDR3. A D gene is named only where the DNA matches it firmly. Clone size is stated in some rows and not others, as once, few, many or a class when expanded.

CDR3 DNA,CDR3 protein,D gene,clone size,V gene,CDR3 length,J gene
TGTGCTAGTGGTTTTCGGTACAGCGGGGTGGGAGAGACCCAGTACTTC,CASGFRYSGVGETQYF,TRBD2,-,TRBV12-5,16,TRBJ2-5
TGCAGCGTTGTGGGGGGACAGGGCGTGAACACTGAAGCTTTCTTT,CSVVGGQGVNTEAFF,TRBD1,-,TRBV29-1,15,TRBJ1-1
TGTGCCAGTACCAAGGGACTCTCCTACAATGAGCAGTTCTTC,CASTKGLSYNEQFF,-,-,TRBV19,14,TRBJ2-1
TGTGCCAGTAGTATGAACAGCCTAGGGGCCGGGGAGCTGTTTTTT,CASSMNSLGAGELFF,-,-,TRBV19,15,TRBJ2-2
TGCGCCAGCAGCTTGGTTACTCGGGCCGGGGAGCTGTTTTTT,CASSLVTRAGELFF,-,-,TRBV5-1,14,TRBJ2-2
TGCGCCAGCAGCTCCGGACTTGGACAGGACATTCAGTACTTC,CASSSGLGQDIQYF,TRBD1,-,TRBV5-1,14,TRBJ2-4
TGTGCCAGCTCACCGTCAGACAGTTCCTCTAACTATGGCTACACCTTC,CASSPSDSSSNYGYTF,-,-,TRBV18,16,TRBJ1-2
TGTGCCAGCAGTCCCGGGACTAGCGGGGGGACCACCCCGGGGACCCAGTACTTC,CASSPGTSGGTTPGTQYF,TRBD2,-,TRBV6-6,18,TRBJ2-5
TGTGCCAGCAGTTTTGGGGGGGTAGCTAACTATGGCTACACCTTC,CASSFGGVANYGYTF,-,once,TRBV5-6,15,TRBJ1-2
TGTGCCAGCAGCTCACAGGGGTCTGGGACTGAAGCTTTCTTT,CASSSQGSGTEAFF,TRBD1,-,TRBV11-3,14,TRBJ1-1
TGCAGCGTTGTCCCCGGGACCACGTTCGAGCAGTACTTC,CSVVPGTTFEQYF,-,-,TRBV29-1,13,TRBJ2-7
TGTGCCAGCAGCTTTTCCCTAAACTATGGCTACACCTTC,CASSFSLNYGYTF,-,once,TRBV7-2,13,TRBJ1-2
TGTGCCAGCAGCCGCTTGACAGGTTTTCAGTACTTC,CASSRLTGFQYF,-,-,TRBV3-1/TRBV3-2,12,TRBJ2-4
TGTGCCTGGGGGGGGGACAGGGGAAGCACAGATACGCAGTATTTT,CAWGGDRGSTDTQYF,TRBD1,-,TRBV30,15,TRBJ2-3
TGCAGTGCTAGTCTGTTACCTCTAGATACGCAGTATTTT,CSASLLPLDTQYF,-,-,TRBV20-1,13,TRBJ2-3
TGCGCCAGCAGCTGGGGACAGGCCTCTGGAAACACCATATATTTT,CASSWGQASGNTIYF,TRBD1,once,TRBV5-1,15,TRBJ1-3
TGTGCCAGCAGTCCAAATAATCTAGCGGGGCTCTACGAGCAGTACTTC,CASSPNNLAGLYEQYF,TRBD2,-,TRBV27,16,TRBJ2-7
TGTGCCAGCAGCCAAGAACGGTTGGCTGAAGCTTTCTTT,CASSQERLAEAFF,-,few,TRBV14,13,TRBJ1-1
TGTGCCAGTAGTGAGCGGCGGGGCCACGGCTACACCTTC,CASSERRGHGYTF,-,few,TRBV19,13,TRBJ1-2
TGTGCCAGCAGCCAAGGCCGGGTTGCACCCTCCCAAGAGACCCAGTACTTC,CASSQGRVAPSQETQYF,-,-,TRBV3-1/TRBV3-2,17,TRBJ2-5
TGTGCCACCACCCAGGGGGAGACCCAGTACTTC,CATTQGETQYF,-,-,TRBV10-3,11,TRBJ2-5
TGTGCCAGCAGTTTACGCGCGGGGACCTACAATGAGCAGTTCTTC,CASSLRAGTYNEQFF,-,-,TRBV27,15,TRBJ2-1
TGTGCCAGCAGCTTTCGGACGCGGGAAAAGGGCGGCTACACCTTC,CASSFRTREKGGYTF,-,-,TRBV7-8,15,TRBJ1-2
TGCGCCAGCAGCTTGGGCCGGAGATTCAATGAGCAGTTCTTC,CASSLGRRFNEQFF,-,-,TRBV5-1,14,TRBJ2-1
TGTGCCAGCAGTTACTCAGGGACTACCAATGAGCAGTTCTTC,CASSYSGTTNEQFF,TRBD2,-,TRBV6-5,14,TRBJ2-1
TGTGCCAGCAGCCGTGGGGGGGAGCAGTACTTC,CASSRGGEQYF,-,-,TRBV3-1/TRBV3-2,11,TRBJ2-7
TGTGCCAGCAGCGGACTGGGGCGGACAGATACGCAGTATTTT,CASSGLGRTDTQYF,-,-,TRBV7-9,14,TRBJ2-3
TGTGCCAGCAGTGAAGCTGGGCAGAACACTGAAGCTTTCTTT,CASSEAGQNTEAFF,-,once,TRBV6-1,14,TRBJ1-1
TGTGCCAGCACGGGACAGGGCCCATACAATGAGCAGTTCTTC,CASTGQGPYNEQFF,TRBD1,-,TRBV6-5,14,TRBJ2-1
TGTGCCAGCTCACTTGCAACAGGGATCAATCAGCCCCAGCATTTT,CASSLATGINQPQHF,-,-,TRBV18,15,TRBJ1-5
TGTGCCAGCAGTGAATCCGTTTCACAGGGGGCGCGAGGCTACACCTTC,CASSESVSQGARGYTF,TRBD1,-,TRBV25-1,16,TRBJ1-2
TGTGCCAGCAGTGGCGGGGGGGCCACAGATACGCAGTATTTT,CASSGGGATDTQYF,TRBD2,-,TRBV6-4,14,TRBJ2-3
TGTGCCAGCAGTTATTCGGAGAGGACCCGTGCCTTCGAGCAGTACTTC,CASSYSERTRAFEQYF,-,few,TRBV6-6,16,TRBJ2-7